This TCR beta chain was recorded in a study of cytomegalovirus exposure and HLA in healthy donors (dated by TCRdb to between 2016 and 2019). In the study overall: In an earlier analysis of roughly 590 of the donors, around 300 Gb of sequence data and 117 million unique TCR beta sequences from roughly 190 million T cells were reported. Both class I and class II loci were covered by HLA typing, at four-digit resolution. Of the roughly 400 genotyped donors, over 70% fell in the genetic ancestry cluster associated with self-reported Caucasian donors. Approximately 330 gigabases of sequencing data and around 80 million unique TCR sequences made up an early release that covered approximately 650 HLA-typed donors. Every repertoire in the discovery cohort had been generated on one and the same sequencing platform. Typing coverage varied by locus: roughly 629-640 donors for A, B, C, DRB1 and DQB1; roughly 510 for DQA1; over 600 for DPA1; approximately 490 for DPB1. Rather than drawing on any new phenotypic data, the later analysis identified candidate immune exposures from TCR beta sequences and the way those sequences occurred across donors. Along with the approximately 700-subject first cohort, a separate validation cohort of over a hundred different subjects was used. In an earlier analysis of a few hundred of the donors, high-throughput TCR beta sequencing was used to judge whether each TCR beta V gene segment behaved as functional or pseudogenic. The study profiled the T cell repertoires of fewer than 850 subjects by immunosequencing and related them to cytomegalovirus serostatus. Five DR-DQ haplotypes were treated as single units for association and clustering because of strong linkage in the cohort. To predict cytomegalovirus infection status, the study combined high-throughput TCR immunosequencing, statistical association of individual TCRs with disease status, and machine learning. A later analysis re-analyzed previously published TCR beta repertoires from 666 donors and added high-resolution HLA genotyping to study TCR occurrence patterns. A later genetic analysis used genome-wide SNP genotypes for about 55% of the 666 donors, treating that subset as a discovery cohort. Donor age, sex, ethnicity and CMV serostatus were compiled together with the repertoire data. On average, 235,054 unique TCR beta nucleotide sequences were sequenced per donor among more than 350 genotyped donors of the cohort, with roughly a sixth of those sequences being non-productive. The study was designed to test whether signatures of past pathogen exposure could be identified by cataloging public T cell receptors.

The CDR3 numbers 15 residues from cysteine through phenylalanine. CDR3 DNA only is kept here, 45 bases in frame from base 1. As encoded in the germline V gene, CDR1 is SGHAT while CDR2 is FQNNGV. The paper as a whole reports these results and caveats: Most TCR sequences were observed very rarely across donors, whereas some public TCRs were present in many individuals. Assigning TCR associations to individual alleles was difficult when HLA alleles, especially DR and DQ, strongly co-occurred. In a later analysis, HLA-associated TCR beta chains showed more clonal expansion and lower generation probabilities than non-associated chains that were equally common. Broadly in line with IMGT annotations, most TCR beta V segments showed up in productive rearrangements about 87% or about 30% of the time in an earlier analysis of around 550 of the donors. In a later analysis, the rate of TCR association differed among HLA loci, with DRB1 alleles having the most associated TCRs and HLA-C alleles having the fewest. At a false discovery rate of 0.05, a later analysis linked 15,000 to 20,000 TCR beta sequences to specific HLA alleles. Three of the identified cytomegalovirus-associated TCR beta chains were confirmed in vitro to be specific for cytomegalovirus antigens. V-gene and J-gene trimming of TCR beta chains was associated with a missense DCLRE1C variant in a later genetic analysis, and the association was replicated in an independent cohort. A further reported finding was that TCR beta sequences accurately predicted the HLA-A and HLA-B alleles for most subjects in the first cohort. In a later genetic analysis, fewer N-insertions in productive TCRs were reported among donors in an Asian-associated ancestry cluster than the roughly 700-donor mean. It was suggested by the authors that the approach could potentially be generalized to other disease states and immunological phenotypes. A later analysis reported that several top co-occurrence clusters appeared linked to parvovirus B19, influenza, CMV and Epstein-Barr virus. In this cohort, only TCR beta chains were sequenced, and detectable features were limited by the absence of alpha or paired-chain data. Because the 87-base-pair reads could not distinguish some IMGT-functional V segments, including TRBV6-2 and TRBV6-3, those segments were excluded. In a later analysis, most CMV-associated TCR beta chains were found to appear HLA-restricted, with HLA associations seemingly driven largely by CMV exposure. Immune exposure information for the cohort was limited to CMV serostatus. The classifier was reported to diagnose cytomegalovirus status with high specificity and sensitivity in both the original cohort and the validation cohort. Presence/absence analyses assumed roughly uniform sequencing depth across donors, an assumption that may not hold. Because HLA typing was missing for some donors at each locus, association tests included only the typed subset. The sequencing pipeline was judged likely to have produced a cluster of highly shared sequence variants as a technical artifact. The study listed 164 TCR beta chains as associated with cytomegalovirus. Over 15 rarely observed V segments, including chromosome 9 orphons, were excluded from the earlier analysis of several hundred of the donors because counts were too low. Correlated functional status among segregating V segments might be attributable to linkage disequilibrium, but an unknown experimental factor could not be ruled out.

The library was made by the immunoSEQ multiplex PCR assay. For the multiplex PCR, a mixture combining 60 forward primers for TCR Vbeta segments and 13 reverse primers for TCR Jbeta segments was used. The CDR3 region of rearranged TCR beta genes was amplified from genomic DNA with a multiplex PCR assay. The Illumina HiSeq System was used to sequence the amplified TCR beta libraries as 87-base-pair reads. The paper's processing steps were these. A later analysis counted about 80 million unique TCR beta chains across the 550 to 700 repertoires, and some 11 million of these chains were shared by at least two donors. Raw reads were error-corrected and collapsed into unique sequences by a nearest-neighbor algorithm in which closely related sequences were merged to remove PCR and sequencing errors. CDR3 sequences were aligned to IMGT reference sequences to assign V, D and J gene segments. For a sequence to be retained, a match of at least six nucleotides was required to both a V gene segment and a J gene segment. Rearrangements were called productive when the CDR3 lacked stop codons and stayed in frame with V and J; all others were non-productive. Following IMGT convention, CDR3 was defined as the stretch from the second conserved V-encoded cysteine to the conserved J-encoded phenylalanine. In an earlier analysis of 587 of the donors, sequences lacking an unambiguous match to a single V gene segment were excluded. An earlier analysis of almost 600 of the donors classified V segments as functional when productive rearrangements were above 56.7% and as segregating when the standard deviation between donors was above 5%. A statistical classification framework was built to diagnose cytomegalovirus status from the catalog of TCR beta chain sequences. In a later analysis, TCR nucleotide sequences were compared against IMGT/GENE-DB human TR gene sequences so that V and J genes could be assigned. Using the TCRdist pipeline, a later analysis assigned CDR3 sequences along with most-parsimonious VDJ recombination scenarios. In a later analysis, every TCR beta chain was defined by the combination of its CDR3 amino acid sequence and its V-gene family, and reads without a unique V-gene family were dropped. In a later analysis, 550 to 650 highly shared, low-generation-probability nucleotide sequences were removed to address suspected cross-contamination and a sequencing artifact. A later analysis calculated a clonal expansion index for each public chain from normalized within-repertoire ranks of inferred template counts. Generation probabilities in a later analysis came from a VDJ recombination model fitted to out-of-frame rearrangements, and those results were checked against IGoR. In a later analysis, TCR-TCR, TCR-HLA and TCR-CMV co-occurrence was scored with hypergeometric tests, and a repertoire-size bias correction was applied to TCR pairs. A later analysis estimated false discovery rates by permuting HLA or CMV assignments 20 times. A later analysis grouped co-occurring TCRs with DBSCAN, adding TCRdist sequence similarity when clustering within HLA-allele-positive subsets. Repertoires with fewer than 30,000 or more than 120,000 public chains were left out of co-occurrence clustering, as were about five repertoires with anomalous nucleotide sharing. The source is immuneACCESS, and TCRdb retained only in-frame sequences with V and J called. Part of the clones is not carried over; for the studies checked, unresolved V genes explain less than half of this, and the remainder is unexplained. The V and J calls and clone size come from that table; D and trimming were worked out from the DNA. For this sample the table gives some 150,000 clones, of which about 77% were detected only once. About 4% of the sample rests with the top ten.

The cohort was made up of about 670 healthy bone marrow donors. Cohort members were all nominally healthy when sampled, although unrecorded immune exposures were likely present. The donor tested CMV seronegative and was one of the 352 seronegative cohort members. Each donor provided a peripheral blood sample, and peripheral blood mononuclear cells were used for TCR beta sequencing. Genomic DNA extraction from the blood cell samples was performed with the Qiagen DNeasy Blood Extraction Kit. For this clone: No antigen is known for it. The junction shows a germline mismatch at one end, possibly a read error.

The chain couples TRBV11-2 to TRBJ1-1, and TRBD1 may be the D gene, going by 6 matching bases. Sequencing was done on a sample of PBMCs. The TCR sequence derives from a male donor in good health and CMV-seronegative. Here is the DNA: TGTGCCAGCAGCATAGAGGGCAGGGGCGGATCGGAAGCTTTCTTT. This yields the protein CASSIEGRGGSEAFF.